One sample yielded the 27 T cell receptor beta chains listed below, sequenced in a study of T cells in Graves' hyperthyroidism and ophthalmopathy. RNA transcripts gave rise to amplified TCR beta CDR3 regions. The primer set for the first-round RT-PCR of the TCR CDR3 was HTBI. One entry per CDR3 protein results from TCRdb running MiXCR on the multiplex PCR reads. Among about 520,000 distinct CDR3 sequences listed, roughly 25% were seen once. Sequenced sample: blood. The receptors stem from a woman under 40 with Graves' ophthalmopathy.

The chain links TRBV29-1 to TRBJ2-7; 9 positions agree with TRBD1. Germline V gives CDR1 SQVTM, CDR2 ANQGSEA. With V trimmed by 6 bases and J by 3 bases, 6 bases remained unmatched. The CDR3 is made up of 13 amino acids. This chain's CDR3 is CSVAGQGNYEQYF. The CDR3 DNA reads TGCAGCGTCGCGGGACAGGGAAACTACGAGCAGTACTTC.

This clonotype was detected ten times or more. The V and J genes are TRBV5-1 and TRBJ1-2; possibly TRBD1 for D (5 bases). Trimming cost V 6 bases and J 0 bases, with 9 bases left between them. Per germline, CDR1 SGHRS and CDR2 YFSETQ. The CDR3 runs 13 residues. As DNA, the CDR3 is TGCGCCAGCAATGGAGGGGCTAACTATGGCTACACCTTC. Its protein product is CASNGGANYGYTF.

This clonotype was observed a few times. The rearrangement links TRBV28 to TRBJ2-7; 11 positions match TRBD2. The V segment lost 5 bases and the J segment 4 bases; nucleotides outside the gene matches: 7. Germline V gene data show CDR1 as MDHEN and CDR2 as SYDVKM. This CDR3 region has 15 residues. CDR3 amino acids: CASSPHTSGGYEQYF. The CDR3 DNA is TGTGCCAGCAGTCCCCATACTAGCGGGGGTTACGAGCAGTACTTC. Full variable domain (rest looked up from reference TRBV28 and TRBJ2-7): DVKVTQSSRYLVKRTGEKVFLECVQDMDHENMFWYRQDPGLGLRLIYFSYDVKMKEKGDIPEGYSVSREKKERFSLILESASTNQTSMYLCASSPHTSGGYEQYFGPGTRLTVT.

Notes on this clonotype: A much bigger clone sits one base away, suggesting this may be a read error. The genes are TRBV6-1 and TRBJ1-1; D is undetermined. The CDR3 runs to 15 residues. V was pared by 4 bases and J by 3 bases, with 15 bases between. Per germline, CDR1 MNHNS and CDR2 SASEGT. Here the CDR3 reads CASSVPRVSDTEAFF. The CDR3 coding sequence is TGTGCCAGCAGTGTGCCGCGCGTCTCGGACACTGAAGCTTTCTTT.

There are many counts of this clonotype. This chain connects TRBV7-9 to TRBJ2-5; weak D call: TRBD1 (5 bases). The CDR3 has 14 amino acids. Germline V gene sequence: CDR1 SEHNR, CDR2 FQNEAQ (reference sequence). Trimming left V 2 bases short and J 5 bases short, with 12 bases between. The CDR3 here is CASSLRDSSETQYF. The CDR3 nucleotides are TGTGCCAGCAGCTTACGCGACAGTTCGGAGACCCAGTACTTC.

The chain joins TRBV3-1 to TRBJ2-5, with D tentatively TRBD2 (5 bases). V lost 3 bases to trimming and J lost 5 bases, with 19 bases between them. CDR1 is LGHDT and CDR2 is YNNKEL in the germline V gene (reference sequence). The CDR3 contains 16 residues. CDR3 DNA sequence: TGTGCCAGCAGCCACCCTAGGTCTAGCCGCCGGGAGACCCAGTACTTC. Encoded protein: CASSHPRSSRRETQYF.

The sample holds many counts of this clonotype. A read error may account for a junction end that differs from germline. J is TRBJ1-3 and V is TRBV5-1; D is uncertain. Germline-derived CDR1 and CDR2 are SGHRS and YFSETQ. The CDR3 totals 13 residues. The CDR3 nucleotides are TGTGCCAGCAGTTTGGGGAGCGGAAACACCATATATTTT. This sequence encodes CASSLGSGNTIYF.

This clonotype has a count of ten or more. The CDR3 protein is CASSESYPGLAGINSYEQYF. The CDR3 DNA is TGTGCCAGCAGTGAGTCATACCCGGGACTAGCGGGGATAAACTCCTACGAGCAGTACTTC. The chain uses TRBV2 and TRBJ2-7; TRBD2 matches 13 bases. V lost 3 bases, J lost 0 bases, and 14 bases stayed unmatched. This CDR3 has 20 amino acids. From germline, CDR1 is SNHLY and CDR2 FYNNEI. The full variable domain, in which reference TRBV2 and TRBJ2-7 provide the parts outside the CDR3, is EPEVTQTPSHQVTQMGQEVILRCVPISNHLYFYWYRQILGQKVEFLVSFYNNEISEKSEIFDDQFSVERPDGSNFTLKIRSTKLEDSAMYFCASSESYPGLAGINSYEQYFGPGTRLTVT.

The V and J genes are TRBV7-9 and TRBJ1-2; 8 bases fit TRBD1. The germline V gene has CDR1 SEHNR and CDR2 FQNEAQ (reference sequence). This CDR3 is 14 amino acids long. The V and J ends lost 5 bases and 8 bases, in that order; junction bases with no gene match: 10. CDR3 protein: CASSDRGYSLGYTF. CDR3 coding DNA: TGTGCCAGCAGCGACAGGGGCTACTCTCTGGGCTACACCTTC.

This chain connects TRBV6-1 to TRBJ2-5; no clear D. V lost 4 bases and J lost 1, with 19 bases in between. In germline, CDR1 is MNHNS, CDR2 SASEGT. The CDR3 contains 17 residues. This CDR3 is CASSVPRYSTRQETQYF. DNA of the CDR3: TGTGCCAGCAGTGTACCCAGGTACTCCACCCGCCAAGAGACCCAGTACTTC.

This clonotype was recorded a few times. This chain uses TRBV12-3 or TRBV12-4 with TRBJ2-7, with unresolved D. CDR3 size: 11 residues. V was shortened by 5 bases and J by 7 bases, with 9 bases between the two germline ends. The CDR3 protein is CASSVTMEQYF. Here the CDR3 DNA reads TGTGCCAGCAGTGTCACGATGGAGCAGTACTTC.

The sample holds many counts of this clonotype. DNA for the CDR3: TGCAGTGCTAGGGAGGGCGCGAACACCGGGGAGCTGTTTTTT. This gives the protein CSAREGANTGELFF. J is TRBJ2-2 and V is TRBV20-1; weak D call: TRBD2 (6 bases). V lost 3 bases and J 0 bases, leaving 8 bases between the germline ends. The CDR3 spans 14 residues. The germline V gene has CDR1 DFQATT and CDR2 SNEGSKA (reference sequence).

This clonotype was seen a handful of times. The rearrangement uses TRBV19 and TRBJ1-1, with 9 bases identical to TRBD1. Unmatched junction bases numbered 7, after V lost 6 bases and J lost 5 bases. The germline gives CDR1 LNHDA, CDR2 SQIVND (reference sequence). The CDR3 loop spans 14 amino acids. CDR3 in DNA: TGTGCCAGTAGGATGACAGGGGGGGGGACTGAAGCTTTCTTT. It encodes CASRMTGGGTEAFF.

There are many counts of this clonotype. The germline gene is not matched at one end of the junction; a read error may be the cause. DNA for the CDR3: TGCGCCAGCGGCTTGGTGCCGGGATCCAAAAACATTCAGTACTTC. It is translated as CASGLVPGSKNIQYF. This chain links TRBV5-1 with TRBJ2-4; D may be TRBD2 (5 bases). From germline, CDR1 is SGHRS and CDR2 YFSETQ. The length of the CDR3 is 15 residues.

This clonotype appeared many times. The chain is built from TRBV6-5 and TRBJ2-7, with 7 bases matching TRBD2. Trimming at V came to 8 bases and at J to 3 bases, leaving 13 bases not matched to a gene. Germline V lookup: CDR1 MNHEY, CDR2 SVGAGI. This CDR3 has 15 amino acids. The CDR3: CASPNRSGGHYEQYF. In DNA form, the CDR3 reads TGTGCCAGCCCTAACCGTTCGGGGGGTCACTACGAGCAGTACTTC.

Only a few counts were recorded for this clonotype. This rearrangement joins TRBV6-5 to TRBJ1-1, with 11 bases fitting TRBD1. V gave up 0 bases and J gave up 6 bases; unmatched junction bases: 9. Germline V gives CDR1 MNHEY, CDR2 SVGAGI. This CDR3 spans 17 amino acids. The CDR3 sequence: CASSYSKWDRGSSEAFF. In DNA form, the CDR3 reads TGTGCCAGCAGTTACTCGAAGTGGGACAGGGGGAGTTCTGAAGCTTTCTTT.

Ten or more counts support this clonotype. V gene TRBV2 combines with J gene TRBJ2-3; D gene uncertain. This CDR3 has 14 amino acids. With 6 bases removed from V and 0 bases from J, the gap between germline ends came to 10 bases. Germline V lookup: CDR1 SNHLY, CDR2 FYNNEI. As DNA, the CDR3 is TGTGCCAGCAGGATCCGCTCTAGCACAGATACGCAGTATTTT. Its translation is CASRIRSSTDTQYF.

This clonotype was seen repeatedly, ten times or more. V usage is TRBV2 and J usage is TRBJ2-3; 11 bases line up with TRBD2. The CDR3 totals 15 residues. CDR1 and CDR2 from the germline V gene are SNHLY and FYNNEI. Trimming removed 10 bases from V and 5 bases from J; junction bases left unmatched: 11. DNA for the CDR3: TGTGCCACCCGGGGACTAGCGGCGGCTAGAGATACGCAGTATTTT. Protein sequence: CATRGLAAARDTQYF.

This clonotype showed up many times. This chain connects TRBV30 to TRBJ1-2; no firm D call. Germline V gene sequence: CDR1 GTSNPN, CDR2 SVGIG (reference sequence). This CDR3 has 12 residues. Trimming shortened V by 2 bases and J by 8 bases, and 12 bases separated the two germline ends. Here the CDR3 reads CAWSSSPGGYTF. The CDR3 region has the DNA TGTGCCTGGAGTTCCTCGCCGGGGGGCTACACCTTC.

There are many counts of this clonotype. The CDR3 ends on some other residue instead of the conserved phenylalanine or tryptophan, so this is likely a read error. J is TRBJ1-1 and V is TRBV6-5; D perhaps matches TRBD1 (6 bases). The CDR3 contains 15 residues. Germline V gene lookup returns CDR1 MNHEY and CDR2 SVGAGI. V lost 3 bases to trimming and J lost 5 bases, with 16 bases between them. The DNA of the CDR3 is TGTGCCAGCAGTTATGGCGGGGGCGTTACGACTGAAGCTTTCCTT. It specifies CASSYGGGVTTEAFL.

This clonotype was counted many times. The chain recombines TRBV6-5 with TRBJ1-2; tentatively, D is TRBD1 (6 bases). CDR1 is MNHEY and CDR2 is SVGAGI in the germline V gene. The CDR3 is made up of 14 amino acids. V was shortened by 5 bases and J by 6 bases, with 16 bases between the two germline ends. The CDR3 protein is CASSNGTRIDGYTF. The CDR3 region has the DNA TGTGCCAGCAGTAACGGGACACGCATAGATGGCTACACCTTC.

This clonotype was detected many times. V gene TRBV6-1 combines with J gene TRBJ1-2, with 7 bases fitting TRBD1. This CDR3 comprises 13 residues. After removal of 2 bases from V and 13 bases from J, the junction contained 10 bases not matched to a gene. Germline assignment: CDR1 MNHNS and CDR2 SASEGT. The DNA for the CDR3 is TGTGCCAGCAGTGAACTCCAAGACAGGGATCCCACCTTC. Amino acid sequence: CASSELQDRDPTF.

A few counts support this clonotype. This sequence joins TRBV6-2 or TRBV6-3 and TRBJ1-5; the D gene is possibly TRBD1 (6 bases). The CDR3 is 13 residues long. The V end was cut by 11 bases, the J end by 2 bases, with 13 bases between. Per germline, CDR1 MNHEY and CDR2 SVGEGT. In DNA, the CDR3 is TGTGCCTCGGAGGGGGACGGCAATCAGCCCCAGCATTTT. It codes for CASEGDGNQPQHF.

The gene calls are TRBV27 and TRBJ2-2, with TRBD1 identical over 8 bases. Germline V gene sequence: CDR1 MNHEY, CDR2 SMNVEV (reference sequence). V lost 8 bases and J lost 6; bases outside the gene matches: 8. The CDR3 runs to 14 residues. The CDR3, as DNA: TGTGCCAGCTCCGGGACAGGAGGATCCGGGGAGCTGTTTTTT. It encodes CASSGTGGSGELFF.

This CDR3 is CAGGMGQRSHEQYF. DNA of the CDR3: TGTGCCGGAGGTATGGGACAAAGGTCCCACGAGCAGTACTTC. This sequence joins TRBV2 and TRBJ2-7; TRBD1 might be the D (6 bases). From germline, CDR1 is SNHLY and CDR2 FYNNEI. Trimming cost V 11 bases and J 5 bases, with 22 bases left between them. The CDR3 length is 14 residues.

This clonotype was detected ten times or more. The chain employs TRBV6-1 and TRBJ2-5, with 10 bases identical to TRBD1. CDR3 length equals 16 residues. The trim removed 2 bases at V and 5 bases at J, leaving 8 bases unmatched. CDR1 and CDR2 from the germline V gene are MNHNS and SASEGT. This CDR3 is CASSESVTGGSETQYF. As DNA, the CDR3 is TGTGCCAGCAGTGAATCGGTGACAGGGGGCTCGGAGACCCAGTACTTC.

The J gene is TRBJ2-2, the V gene TRBV25-1; D possibly corresponds to TRBD1 (5 bases). This CDR3 is 15 amino acids long. The V end lost 4 bases, the J end lost 7 bases, and 16 bases lay between the germline ends. Looked up from germline, CDR1 is MGHDK and CDR2 is SYGVNS. In DNA, the CDR3 is TGTGCCAGCAGTGCCGAAGGGCAGGGTGGCGGGGAGCTGTTTTTT. Amino acid sequence: CASSAEGQGGGELFF.